This entry is about one TCR beta chain. Its antigen is undetermined. It may be a read error: a sequence one base away is much more abundant. TCRdb re-called the 5' RACE reads through MiXCR, storing one row per CDR3 protein. The sample shows fewer than 550,000 distinct CDR3 sequences, roughly 15% of them seen only once. Germline CDR1 is SGHAT and CDR2 is FQNNGV. The CDR3 is 14 amino acids. This specimen belongs to a study of identical twins. Notes on the study in general: Alpha sequences that were out-of-frame and twin-shared showed an excess of low generation probability.

These same records also appear under a second study, on yellow fever vaccine responses in identical twins.

The specimen was CD4+ T cells sorted from blood. This clonotype was sampled from a woman aged 18-29 years in good health. This chain uses TRBV11-2 with TRBJ2-3; either TRBD1 or TRBD2 may fit D (5 bases each). The CDR3 is CASSFSGVTDTLYF. As DNA, the CDR3 is TGTGCCAGCAGCTTCTCCGGGGTGACAGATACGCTGTATTTT.